This record concerns one TCR beta chain sequence. What it binds is unknown. CDR3 length: 16 amino acids. Germline CDR1 MNHEY, CDR2 SMNVEV (reference sequence). V lost 6 bases and J lost 6; bases outside the gene matches: 12. The data stem from a study of T cell responses to AZD1222 COVID-19 vaccine. Study-wide results and limits: Vaccine-associated CD4 TCRs ranged over spike, dominating at 160-218 and 743-854.

Produced via immunoSEQ multiplex PCR; TCRdb's table is partial and in-frame only. Of fewer than 120,000 clones listed, 81% were seen once; the top ten hold around 4.6%. This sequence was found in an adult in good health. This material consisted of peripheral blood, taken on day 0 of AZD1222 vaccination. The rearrangement links TRBV27 to TRBJ2-2; 8 positions match TRBD2. Here the CDR3 DNA reads TGTGCCAGCAGCCTGGTAGGACTAGCTCTCGCCGGGGAGCTGTTTTTT. Translation: CASSLVGLALAGELFF.